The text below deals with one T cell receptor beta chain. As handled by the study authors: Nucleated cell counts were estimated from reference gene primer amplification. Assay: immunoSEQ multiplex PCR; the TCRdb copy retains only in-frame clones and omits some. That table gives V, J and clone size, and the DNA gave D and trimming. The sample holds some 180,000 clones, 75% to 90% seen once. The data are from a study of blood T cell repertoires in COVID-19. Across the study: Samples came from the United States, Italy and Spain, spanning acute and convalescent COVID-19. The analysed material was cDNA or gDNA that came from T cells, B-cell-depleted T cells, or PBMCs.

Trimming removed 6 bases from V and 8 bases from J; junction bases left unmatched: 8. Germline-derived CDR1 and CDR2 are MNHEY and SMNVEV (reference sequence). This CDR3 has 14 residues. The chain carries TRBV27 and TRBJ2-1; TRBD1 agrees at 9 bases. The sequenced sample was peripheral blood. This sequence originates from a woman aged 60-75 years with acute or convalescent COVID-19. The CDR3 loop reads CASSAITGGDEQFF. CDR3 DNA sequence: TGTGCCAGCAGCGCCATCACAGGGGGCGATGAGCAGTTCTTC.